This T cell receptor beta chain was retrieved from a study of cytomegalovirus exposure and HLA in healthy donors. Across the whole study: In an earlier analysis, 90 million to 120 million unique TCR beta sequences were found from about 179 million T cells.

60 Vbeta and 13 Jbeta primers were used in PCR. Assay: immunoSEQ multiplex PCR; the TCRdb copy retains only in-frame clones and omits some. Altogether approximately 280,000 clones are present, roughly 89% being singletons, with the ten largest covering less than 4.5%. The V and J ends lost 3 bases and 5 bases, in that order; junction bases with no gene match: 7. This CDR3 has 16 amino acids. Per the germline V gene, CDR1 is SGHVS and CDR2 is FNYEAQ. A note on this clone: Its antigen remains unidentified.

Findings and caveats of the study: Most of the TCR beta V segments (in an earlier analysis) were productive either about 90% or about 30% of the time. The CMV antigen specificity of a few CMV-associated chains was confirmed through in vitro analysis. Later analysis associated a missense DCLRE1C variant with TCR beta V- and J-gene trimming.

Sample: PBMCs. This clonotype was sampled from a man in his forties in good health and CMV-seropositive. The V gene is TRBV7-6, the J gene TRBJ2-2; 9 nucleotides agree with TRBD1. CDR3 residues: CASSFETGGGTGELFF. The DNA of the CDR3 is TGTGCCAGCAGCTTCGAGACAGGGGGTGGAACCGGGGAGCTGTTTTTT.